Here is one TCR beta chain with its context. Treatment denoted: roughly 18 received Ad26.COV2.S at low or high dose, single or two shots; 5 received placebo; per-sample allocation not given. The samples were gathered on day 63 after the first injection of vaccine or placebo. The entry originates in a study of Ad26.COV2.S vaccination and SARS-CoV-2 variants. Here immunoSEQ multiplex PCR was the method, and the copy in TCRdb shows in-frame clones only, minus some. The sample lists some 290,000 clones, around 81% seen once, with approximately 2.1% in the top ten. V was pared by 0 bases and J by 7 bases, with 9 bases between. The CDR3 runs to 14 residues. CDR1 is MNHEY and CDR2 is SVGAGI in the germline V gene.

The rearrangement links TRBV6-5 to TRBJ2-2, with D unresolved. This sequence was found in a person aged 18-60 years who received the Ad26.COV2.S COVID-19 vaccine or a placebo. The sample consisted of peripheral blood, taken in a trial of Ad26.COV2.S vaccine versus placebo. The CDR3 nucleotides are TGTGCCAGCAGTTACTCCTCCAGAAACGGGGAGCTGTTTTTT. As protein: CASSYSSRNGELFF.